One and the same sample provided the 13 T cell receptor beta chains below, sequenced in a study of cytomegalovirus exposure and HLA in healthy donors. PCR employed 60 Vbeta and 13 Jbeta primers. Sequencing was performed with immunoSEQ multiplex PCR; in TCRdb, only in-frame clones are kept and a portion is missing. The sample lists approximately 70,000 clones; about 70% were seen once. The sequencing sample was made of PBMCs. These receptors came from a man aged 40-55 years in good health and CMV-seropositive.

This sequence joins TRBV2 and TRBJ1-4; possible D gene TRBD1, 6 bases. The CDR3 extends over 13 amino acids. Looked up from germline, CDR1 is SNHLY and CDR2 is FYNNEI. The V end lost 3 bases, the J end lost 7 bases, and 9 bases lay between the germline ends. The CDR3 loop reads CASSEGRGEKLFF. The CDR3 nucleotides read TGTGCCAGCAGTGAGGGCAGGGGTGAAAAACTGTTTTTT.

The chain couples TRBV7-2 to TRBJ1-5; no clear D gene. Looked up from germline, CDR1 is SGHTA and CDR2 is FQGNSA. With 1 base removed from V and 3 bases from J, the gap between germline ends came to 4 bases. This CDR3 has 13 amino acids. The CDR3 DNA sequence: TGTGCCAGCAGCTTAGAAGCCAATCAGCCCCAGCATTTT. Its translation: CASSLEANQPQHF.

The gene calls are TRBV6-1 and TRBJ1-3; TRBD1 aligns across 7 bases. Germline trimming cut 0 bases from V and 4 bases from J; bases unmatched to any gene: 9. Germline lookup yields CDR1 MNHNS and CDR2 SASEGT. The CDR3 runs 17 residues. CDR3 in amino acids: CASSEAPPGGLGNTIYF. CDR3 coding DNA: TGTGCCAGCAGTGAAGCGCCTCCAGGGGGGTTGGGAAACACCATATATTTT.

The rearrangement uses TRBV5-1 and TRBJ2-2; TRBD2 matches at 11 bases. Germline V gives CDR1 SGHRS, CDR2 YFSETQ. V lost 4 bases and J lost 5; bases outside the gene matches: 7. The CDR3 consists of 16 residues. CDR3 bases: TGCGCCAGCAGCGGGATACTAGCGGGGGCTACCGGGGAGCTGTTTTTT. Its protein product is CASSGILAGATGELFF.

This clone was seen at least ten times. The V call is TRBV28, the J call TRBJ1-5; 8 bases match TRBD1. CDR3 length: 14 amino acids. The V gene's germline CDR1 is MDHEN and CDR2 SYDVKM. With V trimmed by 5 bases and J by 7 bases, 7 bases remained unmatched. The CDR3 is CASSPPTGVQPQHF. CDR3 in DNA: TGTGCCAGCAGTCCACCGACAGGGGTGCAGCCCCAGCATTTT.

This CDR3 reads CASNPTDRGDAFF. For the CDR3, the DNA is TGTGCCAGCAACCCAACTGACAGGGGGGATGCTTTCTTT. The chain employs TRBV7-8 and TRBJ1-1; 9 positions match TRBD1. With V trimmed by 7 bases and J by 11 bases, 11 bases remained unmatched. CDR3 length: 13 residues. CDR1 SGHVS and CDR2 FQNEAQ come from the germline V gene.

The chain recombines TRBV11-1 with TRBJ2-3; TRBD1 aligns across 8 bases. CDR3 length: 15 amino acids. V gave up 5 bases and J gave up 1 base; unmatched junction bases: 5. Germline assignment: CDR1 SGHAT and CDR2 FQDESV (reference sequence). CDR3 region: CASSLTGEGTDTQYF. CDR3 DNA: TGTGCCAGCAGCCTGACAGGGGAGGGCACAGATACGCAGTATTTT.

The chain carries TRBV5-6 and TRBJ1-5; maybe TRBD1 (5 bases). Germline assignment: CDR1 SGHDT and CDR2 YYEEEE. This CDR3 contains 15 residues. The V end lost 1 base, the J end lost 3 bases, and 11 bases lay between the germline ends. Here the CDR3 reads CASSLRWGPNQPQHF. The DNA of the CDR3 is TGTGCCAGCAGCTTGAGATGGGGCCCCAATCAGCCCCAGCATTTT.

The chain links TRBV7-9 to TRBJ1-2, with D maybe TRBD1 (6 bases). The germline V and J ends were trimmed by 3 bases and 6 bases, with 14 bases remaining between them. Germline CDR1 reads SEHNR; CDR2 reads FQNEAQ (reference sequence). CDR3 size: 14 residues. The chain's CDR3 is CASSFLTGMHGYTF. CDR3 in DNA: TGTGCCAGCAGCTTCTTAACAGGGATGCATGGCTACACCTTC.

The chain couples TRBV29-1 to TRBJ1-1; TRBD1 agrees at 7 bases. The CDR3 length is 13 residues. Trimming took 2 bases from V and 2 from J; bases not matched to a gene: 2. Germline V gives CDR1 SQVTM, CDR2 ANQGSEA. The CDR3 DNA is TGCAGCGTTGAAAGGGACAGAAACACTGAAGCTTTCTTT. This encodes CSVERDRNTEAFF.

The rearrangement uses TRBV7-2 and TRBJ2-1; unclear D gene. The V gene lost 5 bases and the J gene lost 9 bases, with 11 bases spanning the gap. Germline values: CDR1 SGHTA, CDR2 FQGNSA. This CDR3 is built from 12 residues. This CDR3 is CASSILHREQFF. DNA for the CDR3: TGTGCCAGCAGCATACTCCATCGTGAGCAGTTCTTC. Filled out from reference TRBV7-2 and TRBJ2-1, the complete variable domain reads GAGVSQSPSNKVTEKGKDVELRCDPISGHTALYWYRQSLGQGLEFLIYFQGNSAPDKSGLPSDRFSAERTGGSVSTLTIQRTQQEDSAVYLCASSILHREQFFGPGTRLTVL.

The rearrangement uses TRBV28 and TRBJ2-5; possibly TRBD2 for D (7 bases). The CDR3 consists of 14 residues. Germline CDR1 MDHEN, CDR2 SYDVKM. V shed 7 bases and J shed 5 bases, with 17 bases lying between them. The CDR3 DNA reads TGTGCCAGCACTCAGGGGACTAAGGAGGAGACCCAGTACTTC. This codes for CASTQGTKEETQYF.

V gene TRBV28 combines with J gene TRBJ1-5; 9 bases are shared with TRBD1. Germline values: CDR1 MDHEN, CDR2 SYDVKM. V shed 5 bases, J shed 3 bases, and the junction held 5 bases outside the gene matches. The CDR3 runs 15 residues. Written as DNA, the CDR3 is TGTGCCAGCAGTGCCGGACAGGGGTTCAATCAGCCCCAGCATTTT. Translation: CASSAGQGFNQPQHF. Full variable domain (remainder filled in from reference TRBV28 and TRBJ1-5): DVKVTQSSRYLVKRTGEKVFLECVQDMDHENMFWYRQDPGLGLRLIYFSYDVKMKEKGDIPEGYSVSREKKERFSLILESASTNQTSMYLCASSAGQGFNQPQHFGDGTRLSIL.